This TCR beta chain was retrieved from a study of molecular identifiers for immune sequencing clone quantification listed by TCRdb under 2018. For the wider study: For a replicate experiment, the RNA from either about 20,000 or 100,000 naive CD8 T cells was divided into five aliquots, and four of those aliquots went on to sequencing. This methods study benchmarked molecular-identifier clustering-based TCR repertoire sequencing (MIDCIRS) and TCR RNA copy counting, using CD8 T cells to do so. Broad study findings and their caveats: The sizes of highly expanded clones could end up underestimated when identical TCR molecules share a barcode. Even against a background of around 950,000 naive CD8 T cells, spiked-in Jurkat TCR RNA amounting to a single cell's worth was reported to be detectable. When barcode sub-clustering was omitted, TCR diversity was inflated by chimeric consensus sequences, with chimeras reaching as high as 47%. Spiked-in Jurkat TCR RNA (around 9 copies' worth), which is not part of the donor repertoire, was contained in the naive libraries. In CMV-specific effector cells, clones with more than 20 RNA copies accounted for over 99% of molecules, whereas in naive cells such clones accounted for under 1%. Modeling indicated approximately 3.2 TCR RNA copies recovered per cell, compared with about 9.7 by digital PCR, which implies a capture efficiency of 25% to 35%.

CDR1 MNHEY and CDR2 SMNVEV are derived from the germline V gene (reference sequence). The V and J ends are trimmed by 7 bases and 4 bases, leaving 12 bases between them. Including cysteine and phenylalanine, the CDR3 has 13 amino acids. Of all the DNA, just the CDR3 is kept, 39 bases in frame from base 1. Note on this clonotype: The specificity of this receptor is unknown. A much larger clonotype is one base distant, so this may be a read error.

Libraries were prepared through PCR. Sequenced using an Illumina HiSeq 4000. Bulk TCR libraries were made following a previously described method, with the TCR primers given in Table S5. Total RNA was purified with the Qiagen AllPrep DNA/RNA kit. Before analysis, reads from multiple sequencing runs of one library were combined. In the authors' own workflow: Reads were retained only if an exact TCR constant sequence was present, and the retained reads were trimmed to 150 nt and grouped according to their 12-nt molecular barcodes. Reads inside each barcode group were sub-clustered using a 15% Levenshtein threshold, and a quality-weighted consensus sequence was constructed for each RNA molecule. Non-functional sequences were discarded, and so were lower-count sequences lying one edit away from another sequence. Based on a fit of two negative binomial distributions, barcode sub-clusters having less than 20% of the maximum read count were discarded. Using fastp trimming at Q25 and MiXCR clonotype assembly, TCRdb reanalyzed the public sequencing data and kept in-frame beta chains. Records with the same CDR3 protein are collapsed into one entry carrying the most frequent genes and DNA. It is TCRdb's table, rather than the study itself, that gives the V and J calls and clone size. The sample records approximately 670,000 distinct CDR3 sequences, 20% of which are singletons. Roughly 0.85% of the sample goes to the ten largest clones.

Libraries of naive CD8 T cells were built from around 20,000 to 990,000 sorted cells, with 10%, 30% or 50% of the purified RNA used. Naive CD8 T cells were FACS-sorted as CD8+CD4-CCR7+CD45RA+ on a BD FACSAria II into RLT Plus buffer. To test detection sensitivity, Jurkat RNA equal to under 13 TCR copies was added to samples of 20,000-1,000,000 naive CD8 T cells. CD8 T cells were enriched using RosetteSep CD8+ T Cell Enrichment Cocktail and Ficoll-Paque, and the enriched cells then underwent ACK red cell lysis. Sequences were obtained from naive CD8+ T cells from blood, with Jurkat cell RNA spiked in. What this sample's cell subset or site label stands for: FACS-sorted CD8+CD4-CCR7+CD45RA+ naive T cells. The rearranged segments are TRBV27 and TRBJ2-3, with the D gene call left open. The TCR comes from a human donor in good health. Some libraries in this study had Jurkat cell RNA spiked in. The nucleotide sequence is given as TGTGCCAGCAAAAAGCGTGGGTCAGATACGCAGTATTTT. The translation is CASKKRGSDTQYF.